This TCR beta chain was profiled in a study of blood T cell repertoires in COVID-19. Across the whole study: COVID-19 samples, acute and convalescent, were from the United States, Italy and Spain.

Source study methods: Using reference gene primer amplification, nucleated cell counts were estimated. Libraries were prepared by immunoSEQ multiplex PCR; TCRdb keeps only in-frame clonotypes and omits some of them. V and J calls and clone size come straight from that table; D and trimming were deduced from the DNA. The table shows 99,000 or so clones, with about 91% occurring only once. The sequenced sample consisted of peripheral blood. The receptor was isolated from a human donor in a cohort sampled during active COVID-19.

CDR3 DNA: TGTGCCTGGCGGTTACCGATCCAAGAGACCCAGTACTTC. It encodes CAWRLPIQETQYF. The chain carries TRBV30 and TRBJ2-5; D is unresolved. CDR3 length equals 13 residues. Germline lookup yields CDR1 GTSNPN and CDR2 SVGIG (reference sequence). The ends were cut back, 5 bases at V and 1 base at J, with 11 bases in the middle. Together with reference TRBV30 and TRBJ2-5, the CDR3 gives the full variable domain: SQTIHQWPATLVQPVGSPLSLECTVEGTSNPNLYWYRQAAGRGLQLLFYSVGIGQISSEVPQNLSASRPQDRQFILSSKKLLLSDSGFYLCAWRLPIQETQYFGPGTRLLVL.